The sequence of this TCR beta chain was determined in a study of blood T cell repertoires in COVID-19. About the study: Acute and convalescent COVID-19 specimens originated in the United States, Italy and Spain. Sources were T cells, B-cell-depleted T cells, or PBMCs; the material itself was cDNA or gDNA.

In the original workflow: It was from reference gene primer amplification that nucleated cell counts were estimated. The data were produced by immunoSEQ multiplex PCR, yet TCRdb's version contains in-frame clones alone and is incomplete. V and J calls plus clone size are reproduced from that table; the DNA served to infer D and trimming. In the table there are under 60,000 clones, approximately 90% of which are singletons. Germline CDR1 is SGHRS and CDR2 is YFSETQ. V was pared by 0 bases and J by 8 bases, with 14 bases between. This CDR3 has 15 residues. The sample taken for sequencing was peripheral blood. The chain links TRBV5-1 to TRBJ1-4, with D uncertain. This clonotype was sampled from a man aged 55 to 70 with acute or convalescent COVID-19. The CDR3, as DNA: TGCGCCAGCAGCTTGGCCGCCGGTGCCGGGGAAAAACTGTTTTTT. Translation: CASSLAAGAGEKLFF.